This record looks at one TCR beta chain sequence and its context. This sample stems from a study of Graves' ophthalmopathy and Graves' hyperthyroidism. Hyperthyroidism patients, all newly diagnosed, had under 2 months' duration and ages of 18 to 65. Clinical symptoms and serum thyroxine were used for diagnosis; TRAb, thyroid ultrasound and orbital computed tomography were also relied on. Beta-chain TCR CDR3 regions were amplified from RNA transcripts. Amplification began with first-round RT-PCR using HTBI primers, then second-round multiplex PCR was performed. TCRdb passed the multiplex PCR reads through MiXCR, listing each CDR3 protein once. Of 560,000 or so distinct CDR3 sequences in the sample, 39% are singletons; the top ten hold 3.5% to 5%. V was trimmed by 6 bases and J by 4 bases, leaving 12 bases between them. Germline V lookup: CDR1 SQVTM, CDR2 ANQGSEA. The CDR3 totals 13 residues.

Material for sequencing was peripheral blood or thyroid tissue (not recorded which). The chain is built from TRBV29-1 and TRBJ1-4; possibly TRBD1 for D (5 bases). This sequence was found in an adult man with Graves' hyperthyroidism. The DNA for the CDR3 is TGCAGCGTGAGGGGAGGGTATAATGAAAAACTGTTTTTT. Translation: CSVRGGYNEKLFF.